The clone carrying this T cell receptor (beta chain) was detected many times. This record belongs to a study of blood T cell repertoires in COVID-19. This CDR3 comprises 14 residues. Per the germline V gene, CDR1 is MDHEN and CDR2 is SYDVKM. V gave up 3 bases and J gave up 2 bases, with 9 bases separating them. The protocol was immunoSEQ multiplex PCR, while the TCRdb copy is restricted to in-frame clones and leaves out a portion. The sample lists roughly 400,000 clones, 88% occurring once. A COVID-19 case had been met by exposed participants during the 2 weeks before study entry. The sequence derives from a woman aged 18-29 years who had been exposed to COVID-19. Input material: PBMCs or T cells enriched from blood (not recorded which). The rearrangement joins TRBV28 to TRBJ2-3, with unresolved D. The CDR3 sequence is CASSFPVPTDTQYF. In nucleotides, the CDR3 is TGTGCCAGCAGTTTCCCTGTCCCCACAGATACGCAGTATTTT.